Listed here are 9 T cell receptor beta chains from one sample, sequenced in a study of OX40 agonist ivuxolimab in advanced cancers. Sequencing was performed with immunoSEQ multiplex PCR; in TCRdb, only in-frame clones are kept and a portion is missing. The sample consists of about 63,000 clones, 80% to 90% of them appearing once. The sequencing here drew on CD4+ or CD8+ T cells sorted from blood, taken in a trial of the OX40 agonist ivuxolimab. The receptors here all came from an adult with an advanced solid tumor such as melanoma, head and neck, liver or kidney cancer.

The chain couples TRBV28 to TRBJ2-7; TRBD2 agrees at 9 bases. J lost 2 bases, V lost 5 bases, and 4 bases had no gene match. Germline-derived CDR1 and CDR2 are MDHEN and SYDVKM. CDR3 size: 14 residues. The chain's CDR3 is CASSLLAGPYEQYF. The CDR3 nucleotides are TGTGCCAGCAGTCTCCTAGCGGGACCCTACGAGCAGTACTTC.

The sample holds a few counts of this clone. This chain joins TRBV5-1 and TRBJ1-6; 7 bases are shared with TRBD1. Germline CDR1 and CDR2: SGHRS and YFSETQ. Trimming took 4 bases from V and 4 from J; bases not matched to a gene: 11. The CDR3 consists of 17 residues. The CDR3 DNA reads TGCGCCAGCAGCCGCGACAGGGAGGTCTTTTATAATTCACCCCTCCACTTT. Its protein is CASSRDREVFYNSPLHF.

CDR3: CASSSQNRENEQFF. CDR3 in DNA: TGTGCCAGCAGTTCCCAAAACAGGGAGAATGAGCAGTTCTTC. This chain connects TRBV6-6 to TRBJ2-1; tentatively, D is TRBD1 (6 bases). V lost 4 bases and J 7 bases, leaving 14 bases between the germline ends. This CDR3 contains 14 residues. Germline V lookup: CDR1 MNHNY, CDR2 SVGAGI (reference sequence).

V is TRBV7-2 and J is TRBJ2-3, with unresolved D. The CDR3 is 14 residues long. Germline V gene sequence: CDR1 SGHTA, CDR2 FQGNSA. Trimming left V 2 bases short and J 2 bases short, with 8 bases between. In nucleotides, the CDR3 is TGTGCCAGCAGCTTACAAAGTTACACAGATACGCAGTATTTT. It encodes CASSLQSYTDTQYF. Variable domain in full (rest from reference TRBV7-2 and TRBJ2-3): GAGVSQSPSNKVTEKGKDVELRCDPISGHTALYWYRQSLGQGLEFLIYFQGNSAPDKSGLPSDRFSAERTGGSVSTLTIQRTQQEDSAVYLCASSLQSYTDTQYFGPGTRLTVL.

The chain joins TRBV6-5 to TRBJ1-1; D is unclear. Germline CDR1 and CDR2: MNHEY and SVGAGI. V lost 6 bases and J lost 7, with 15 bases in between. The CDR3 is made up of 13 amino acids. CDR3 loop: CASSAGHGYEAFF. The CDR3 DNA reads TGTGCCAGCAGCGCGGGCCATGGCTATGAAGCTTTCTTT.

The J gene is TRBJ2-7, the V gene TRBV11-2, with a possible D match to TRBD1 (5 bases). The CDR3 totals 16 residues. CDR1 is SGHAT and CDR2 is FQNNGV in the germline V gene. Trimming shortened V by 6 bases and J by 0 bases, and 18 bases separated the two germline ends. The CDR3 DNA reads TGTGCCAGCAGGTTAACAGGTCTTTATACCTCCTACGAGCAGTACTTC. Amino acid sequence: CASRLTGLYTSYEQYF.

The J gene is TRBJ2-5, the V gene TRBV6-6, with 8 bases aligning to TRBD2. In germline, CDR1 is MNHNY, CDR2 SVGAGI (reference sequence). CDR3 length: 15 amino acids. Losses at the gene ends were 4 bases for V and 4 bases for J; bases not matched to a gene: 8. The CDR3 here is CASSSPTGGGETQYF. The CDR3 nucleotides are TGTGCCAGCAGTTCTCCCACGGGGGGGGGAGAGACCCAGTACTTC.

The rearrangement joins TRBV19 to TRBJ2-5; tentatively, D is TRBD2 (7 bases). Germline-derived CDR1 and CDR2 are LNHDA and SQIVND (reference sequence). The CDR3 extends over 14 amino acids. V was pared by 3 bases and J by 7 bases, with 15 bases between. This chain's CDR3 is CASSMTGGRGTQYF. CDR3 bases: TGTGCCAGTAGTATGACGGGGGGCCGGGGGACCCAGTACTTC.

CDR3 sequence reads: CSVVSGGDSQYF. Here the CDR3 DNA reads TGCAGCGTTGTAAGTGGTGGGGACAGCCAGTACTTC. The chain carries TRBV29-1 and TRBJ2-5; 7 bases agree with TRBD1. The junction had 9 bases not matched to a gene; V was cut back by 4 bases and J by 10 bases. CDR1 is SQVTM, CDR2 ANQGSEA, per germline. The length of the CDR3 is 12 residues.